This entry describes one TCR beta chain. This entry is derived from a study of CD8+CD57+ T cells in acquired aplastic anemia. In patients chosen for sequencing, flow cytometry had shown CD8+CD57+ cell expansion. The CDR3 consists of 14 residues. CDR1 is SQVTM, CDR2 ANQGSEA, per germline. The V end lost 4 bases, the J end lost 2 bases, and 15 bases lay between the germline ends. Template material for TCR beta VDJ and CDR3 profiling consisted of genomic DNA. In TCRdb, the reads were re-called with MiXCR into one record per CDR3 protein. Of over 150,000 distinct CDR3 sequences in the sample, roughly three fifths are singletons; the top ten hold 42%.

Specimen: sorted CD4+, CD8+, or CD8+CD57+ T cells (not recorded which) from PBMCs. The gene calls are TRBV29-1 and TRBJ2-7; the D call may be TRBD1 or TRBD2 (5 bases each). The sequence was collected from a human donor with aplastic anemia. The CDR3 region is CSVAPGTATYEQYF. CDR3 DNA: TGCAGCGTTGCCCCCGGGACCGCGACCTACGAGCAGTACTTC.